The clone carrying this T cell receptor beta chain was recorded only once. Data came from immunoSEQ multiplex PCR; TCRdb stores just in-frame clones and leaves some out. This table holds fewer than 100,000 clones, around 80% found once. V was pared by 4 bases and J by 13 bases, with 30 bases between. This CDR3 region has 17 residues. Germline V CDR1 and CDR2: SGHKS, YYEKEE (reference sequence). The record originates from a study of control samples from healthy donors and cancer patients. The receptor was isolated from a woman between 55 and 75 years old in good health. Sequenced input: blood. The chain joins TRBV5-5 to TRBJ2-1; tentative D call: TRBD1 (6 bases). CDR3 in DNA: TGTGCCAGCAGCCCCGACCACGACAGGACCTACACGAGGGTACAGTTCTTC. This codes for CASSPDHDRTYTRVQFF.